The 28 T cell receptor beta chains reported below all come from one sample, sequenced in a study of CD8+CD57+ T cells in acquired aplastic anemia. CDR3 and TCR beta VDJ profiling relied on a genomic DNA template. MiXCR, applied by TCRdb to the reads, yields one record per CDR3 protein. The sample lists about 110,000 distinct CDR3 sequences, 40% to 60% occurring once. Sequencing was done on a sample of sorted CD4+, CD8+, or CD8+CD57+ T cells (not recorded which) from PBMCs. The source of these receptors is a human donor in good health, serving as a control.

This clonotype was picked up many times. V and J are TRBV19 and TRBJ1-1; the D gene is possibly TRBD1 (5 bases). This CDR3 region has 13 residues. CDR1 is LNHDA, CDR2 SQIVND, per germline (reference sequence). V was trimmed by 3 bases and J by 1 base, leaving 6 bases between them. DNA for the CDR3: TGTGCCAGTAGTATTCAGGGGAACACTGAAGCTTTCTTT. Its protein product is CASSIQGNTEAFF.

This clonotype was detected many times. CDR3 sequence: CASSTRPAPSNQPQHF. The CDR3 DNA is TGTGCCAGCAGTACCCGTCCGGCCCCTAGCAATCAGCCCCAGCATTTT. V is TRBV6-1 and J is TRBJ1-5; D is ambiguous. V was trimmed by 5 bases and J by 0 bases, leaving 14 bases between them. There are 16 residues in the CDR3. Germline CDR1 and CDR2: MNHNS and SASEGT.

About this clonotype: This is likely a read error, given that the CDR3 carries no conserved phenylalanine or tryptophan at its end. The gene calls are TRBV10-3 and TRBJ1-5, with D maybe TRBD1 (6 bases). V dropped 10 bases and J dropped 3 bases, with 22 bases sitting between them. The germline gives CDR1 ENHRY, CDR2 SYGVKD. This CDR3 contains 16 residues. CDR3 residues: CASSLPGVSFNQPQHL. In nucleotides, the CDR3 is TGTGCCAGCAGCCTACCAGGGGTTTCCTTCAATCAGCCCCAGCATCTT.

The chain is built from TRBV7-2 and TRBJ1-4; tentatively, D is TRBD1 (5 bases). The V end lost 5 bases, the J end lost 4 bases, and 14 bases lay between the germline ends. The germline V gene encodes CDR1 SGHTA and CDR2 FQGNSA. The CDR3 is 15 amino acids. CDR3 bases: TGTGCCAGCAGCACGGGACTAGCCCTTAATGAAAAACTGTTTTTT. Residues: CASSTGLALNEKLFF.

This clonotype showed up just a few times. The chain employs TRBV20-1 and TRBJ1-4; D is possibly TRBD1 (6 bases). Trimming took off 5 bases at V and 0 bases at J, with 19 bases between the two ends. The CDR3 contains 17 residues. The germline gives CDR1 DFQATT, CDR2 SNEGSKA (reference sequence). CDR3 amino acids: CSAGGGRFSSTNEKLFF. DNA of the CDR3: TGCAGTGCTGGGGGGGGCAGGTTCTCCTCAACTAATGAAAAACTGTTTTTT.

This clonotype was recorded at least ten times. The chain employs TRBV27 and TRBJ2-3, with 12 nucleotides matching TRBD2. Germline V gene data show CDR1 as MNHEY and CDR2 as SMNVEV (reference sequence). This CDR3 region has 17 residues. V lost 0 bases to trimming and J lost 5 bases; unmatched junction nucleotides: 6. The CDR3 is CASSLSLGTSGLDTQYF. The CDR3 nucleotides read TGTGCCAGCAGTTTATCTCTAGGGACTAGCGGGTTAGATACGCAGTATTTT.

The sample holds many counts of this clonotype. The rearrangement links TRBV7-8 to TRBJ2-1; D might be TRBD2 (5 bases). Per germline, CDR1 SGHVS and CDR2 FQNEAQ. This CDR3 is 14 amino acids long. The V gene lost 5 bases and the J gene lost 5 bases, with 13 bases spanning the gap. This CDR3 is CASSRLGGHNEQFF. The CDR3 region has the DNA TGTGCCAGCAGCCGTCTGGGCGGGCACAATGAGCAGTTCTTC.

The V call is TRBV10-3, the J call TRBJ1-5, with unresolved D. V lost 10 bases, J lost 7 bases, and 20 bases lay in between. Germline V gene lookup returns CDR1 ENHRY and CDR2 SYGVKD. The CDR3 covers 14 residues. The CDR3: CASSAGGTLQPQHF. CDR3 sequence (DNA): TGTGCCAGCAGCGCAGGCGGCACACTCCAGCCCCAGCATTTT.

The chain uses TRBV2 and TRBJ1-1; the D gene is possibly TRBD1 (5 bases). Trimming pared 7 bases from V and 6 bases from J, leaving 24 bases between. Germline CDR1 reads SNHLY; CDR2 reads FYNNEI. This CDR3 is 16 amino acids long. The CDR3 reads CASTQGQGVQFAEAFF. CDR3 DNA sequence: TGTGCCAGCACCCAAGGGCAGGGTGTTCAATTCGCTGAAGCTTTCTTT.

This clonotype was seen many times. The chain's CDR3 is CASSYPEVGTDTQYF. As DNA, the CDR3 is TGTGCCAGCAGTTACCCCGAGGTCGGTACAGATACGCAGTATTTT. This sequence joins TRBV6-2 or TRBV6-3 and TRBJ2-3; D is undetermined. V was trimmed by 2 bases and J by 3 bases, leaving 12 bases between them. Germline V gives CDR1 MNHEY, CDR2 SVGEGT. The CDR3 is 15 amino acids.

This clonotype was counted ten times or more. This chain connects TRBV20-1 to TRBJ1-3; tentative D call: TRBD1 (6 bases). The germline V and J ends were trimmed by 0 bases and 6 bases, with 12 bases remaining between them. Germline V lookup: CDR1 DFQATT, CDR2 SNEGSKA (reference sequence). This CDR3 has 14 amino acids. The DNA of the CDR3 is TGCAGTGCTAGAGATCGGACAGCGCTAAACACCATATATTTT. Translated, it gives CSARDRTALNTIYF.

In its sample, this clonotype was seen once. Relative to the germline gene, one junction end is altered; a read error may explain this. The genes are TRBV5-1 and TRBJ2-3; 7 bases fit TRBD2. The CDR3 sequence is 16 residues long. Germline CDR1 is SGHRS and CDR2 is YFSETQ. The CDR3 protein is CASSAGWGGFTDTRYF. The CDR3, as DNA: TGCGCCAGCAGCGCGGGGTGGGGAGGGTTCACAGATACGCGGTATTTT.

This chain links TRBV2 with TRBJ2-5, with 10 bases matching TRBD2. The CDR3 runs 16 residues. CDR1 and CDR2 from the germline V gene are SNHLY and FYNNEI. V was pared by 2 bases and J by 3 bases, with 6 bases of the junction left unmatched. CDR3 bases: TGTGCCAGCAGTGAATCCGTCCTAGCGGGGGAAGAGACCCAGTACTTC. Protein product: CASSESVLAGEETQYF.

The chain uses TRBV25-1 and TRBJ1-6; 9 bases fit TRBD1. Germline CDR1 and CDR2: MGHDK and SYGVNS. The length of the CDR3 is 15 residues. The junction had 6 bases not matched to a gene; V was cut back by 5 bases and J by 7 bases. The CDR3 loop reads CASSPPGQGNSPLHF. In DNA, the CDR3 is TGTGCCAGCAGTCCACCCGGACAGGGGAATTCACCCCTCCACTTT. Full variable domain (remainder filled in from reference TRBV25-1 and TRBJ1-6): EADIYQTPRYLVIGTGKKITLECSQTMGHDKMYWYQQDPGMELHLIHYSYGVNSTEKGDLSSESTVSRIRTEHFPLTLESARPSHTSQYLCASSPPGQGNSPLHFGNGTRLTVT.

V is TRBV4-1 and J is TRBJ2-7, with D perhaps being TRBD1 or TRBD2 (5 bases each). The CDR3 spans 15 residues. Trimming shortened V by 4 bases and J by 3 bases, and 16 bases separated the two germline ends. CDR1 and CDR2 from the germline V gene are MGHRA and YSYEKL. The CDR3 nucleotides read TGCGCCAGCAGCCCTCGGGGCGACTCTGGCTACGAGCAGTACTTC. The encoded protein is CASSPRGDSGYEQYF.

This clonotype has at least ten counts. The V and J genes are TRBV27 and TRBJ2-7; weak D call: TRBD1 (5 bases). Germline CDR1 reads MNHEY; CDR2 reads SMNVEV (reference sequence). The CDR3 extends over 13 amino acids. Between the trimmed V and J ends, which lost 4 bases and 1 base, there was a span of 8 bases. The CDR3 nucleotides are TGTGCCAGCAGTTCTAGACAGTCCTACGAGCAGTACTTC. It yields the protein CASSSRQSYEQYF.

In this sample, this clonotype turned up many times. The rearrangement joins TRBV3-1 to TRBJ1-2; D ambiguous. Per germline, CDR1 LGHDT and CDR2 YNNKEL (reference sequence). V was cut by 0 bases and J by 0 bases, with 8 bases left in between. The CDR3 loop spans 15 amino acids. The CDR3 coding sequence is TGTGCCAGCAGCCAAGATCGGACCGCTAACTATGGCTACACCTTC. This sequence encodes CASSQDRTANYGYTF.

The V gene is TRBV24-1, the J gene TRBJ2-7; 12 positions agree with TRBD1. Germline CDR1 and CDR2: KGHDR and SFDVKD. V shed 9 bases and J 12 bases; nucleotides not matched to a gene: 11. This CDR3 has 13 amino acids. CDR3 bases: TGTGCCACCGGGACAGGGGGCGTGGAGACCCTGTACTTC. It yields the protein CATGTGGVETLYF.

V gene TRBV2 combines with J gene TRBJ1-1; TRBD1 matches at 8 bases. Germline CDR1 reads SNHLY; CDR2 reads FYNNEI. This CDR3 has 14 residues. Losses at the gene ends were 0 bases for V and 5 bases for J; bases not matched to a gene: 2. The CDR3 is CASSEAWTGTEAFF. The DNA for the CDR3 is TGTGCCAGCAGTGAAGCCTGGACAGGGACTGAAGCTTTCTTT. Variable domain in full (rest from reference TRBV2 and TRBJ1-1): EPEVTQTPSHQVTQMGQEVILRCVPISNHLYFYWYRQILGQKVEFLVSFYNNEISEKSEIFDDQFSVERPDGSNFTLKIRSTKLEDSAMYFCASSEAWTGTEAFFGQGTRLTVV.

This clonotype was seen many times. This chain joins TRBV5-5 and TRBJ1-1; D may be TRBD1 (5 bases). The CDR3 is 13 amino acids. Per germline, CDR1 SGHKS and CDR2 YYEKEE (reference sequence). Trimming removed 8 bases from V and 5 bases from J, with 16 bases in between. Here the CDR3 DNA reads TGTGCCAGTCCCTTCGGGGCGTCGACTGAAGCTTTCTTT. This encodes CASPFGASTEAFF.

This clonotype has ten or more counts. V usage is TRBV9 and J usage is TRBJ1-1; possibly TRBD1 for D (6 bases). The CDR3 is made up of 14 amino acids. Germline V gene sequence: CDR1 SGDLS, CDR2 YYNGEE. Trimming took off 2 bases at V and 2 bases at J, with 10 bases between the two ends. This CDR3 reads CASSVGQHNTEAFF. In DNA, the CDR3 is TGTGCCAGCAGCGTTGGACAGCACAACACTGAAGCTTTCTTT.

In this sample, this clonotype turned up a few times. V and J are TRBV25-1 and TRBJ2-3; D is ambiguous. Germline V gene sequence: CDR1 MGHDK, CDR2 SYGVNS. V lost 5 bases and J 0 bases, leaving 15 bases between the germline ends. This CDR3 spans 16 amino acids. This chain's CDR3 is CASSNPDATSTDTQYF. The CDR3 nucleotides are TGTGCCAGCAGTAACCCAGACGCTACTAGCACAGATACGCAGTATTTT.

The rearrangement joins TRBV24-1 to TRBJ2-1, with TRBD1 matching 12 bases. The CDR3 loop spans 14 amino acids. CDR1 is KGHDR, CDR2 SFDVKD, per germline. V was clipped by 7 bases and J by 5 bases; unmatched bases: 2. The CDR3 DNA sequence: TGTGCCACCAGCCGGGACAGGGGGCACAATGAGCAGTTCTTC. Its translation is CATSRDRGHNEQFF.

This chain uses TRBV15 with TRBJ2-5; 7 bases map to TRBD1. Germline CDR1 LNHNV, CDR2 YYDKDF (reference sequence). The CDR3 consists of 16 residues. With 3 bases clipped from V and 3 bases from J, the junction kept 10 bases outside the gene matches. CDR3 DNA sequence: TGTGCCACCAGCAGCGGGGTGTCAGGGGGTAAAGAGACCCAGTACTTC. Translating gives CATSSGVSGGKETQYF. Full variable domain (missing parts from reference TRBV15 and TRBJ2-5): DAMVIQNPRYQVTQFGKPVTLSCSQTLNHNVMYWYQQKSSQAPKLLFHYYDKDFNNEADTPDNFQSRRPNTSFCFLDIRSPGLGDTAMYLCATSSGVSGGKETQYFGPGTRLLVL.

As concerns this clonotype: An end of the junction does not agree with germline; a read error may underlie this. The chain employs TRBV9 and TRBJ1-2; D unresolved. This CDR3 is built from 15 residues. Germline assignment: CDR1 SGDLS and CDR2 YYNGEE. This chain's CDR3 is CASRVPGPDNYGYTF. DNA of the CDR3: TGTGCCAGCCGCGTGCCTGGCCCCGATAACTATGGCTACACCTTC. Full variable domain (remainder filled in from reference TRBV9 and TRBJ1-2): DSGVTQTPKHLITATGQRVTLRCSPRSGDLSVYWYQQSLDQGLQFLIQYYNGEERAKGNILERFSAQQFPDLHSELNLSSLELGDSALYFCASRVPGPDNYGYTFGSGTRLTVV.

The sample holds many counts of this clonotype. The rearrangement joins TRBV19 to TRBJ2-7, with 8 nucleotides matching TRBD1. Germline loops: CDR1 LNHDA, CDR2 SQIVND (reference sequence). The CDR3 covers 13 residues. V shed 4 bases, J shed 3 bases, and the junction held 2 bases outside the gene matches. The CDR3 spells CASSNTGGYEQYF. The CDR3 DNA follows: TGTGCCAGTAGTAATACAGGGGGCTACGAGCAGTACTTC.

This clonotype has just one count. The chain couples TRBV25-1 to TRBJ2-2; D gene ambiguous. The CDR3 contains 14 residues. Germline CDR1 reads MGHDK; CDR2 reads SYGVNS. V was pared by 4 bases and J by 2 bases, with 8 bases between. The CDR3 region has the DNA TGTGCCAGCAGTGTTGACCGAAACACCGGGGAGCTGTTTTTT. Protein product: CASSVDRNTGELFF.

Turning to this clonotype: A much larger clone differs from this one at a single base, so this may be a read error. The chain employs TRBV12-3 or TRBV12-4 and TRBJ1-2; TRBD1 matches at 11 bases. CDR3 length: 15 residues. V lost 6 bases and J lost 9; bases outside the gene matches: 12. This CDR3 is CASRGGTGGAYSYTF. The CDR3 nucleotides are TGTGCCAGCAGAGGGGGGACAGGGGGAGCTTATAGCTACACCTTC.